These 21 T cell receptor beta chains share one sample of origin, sequenced in a study of CD8 T cells in ankylosing spondylitis. One entry per CDR3 protein results from TCRdb running MiXCR on the 5' RACE reads. The sample contains 150,000 to 200,000 distinct CDR3 sequences, around 20% of which appear only once. The specimen sequenced was blood, either unsorted or a sorted T cell fraction (not recorded which). The receptors shown here come from a male donor with ankylosing spondylitis or in good health (not recorded which).

The chain couples TRBV7-9 to TRBJ2-3, with D unresolved. CDR1 is SEHNR and CDR2 is FQNEAQ in the germline V gene (reference sequence). V lost 5 bases and J lost 2, with 8 bases in between. The CDR3 runs to 13 residues. The CDR3 DNA follows: TGTGCCAGCAGCCGTCCCCTCACAGATACGCAGTATTTT. Its translation is CASSRPLTDTQYF.

This clonotype has more than one count but fewer than ten. V usage is TRBV5-5 and J usage is TRBJ1-6, with D hard to call. The germline V and J ends were trimmed by 3 bases and 7 bases, with 20 bases remaining between them. CDR1 and CDR2 (germline): SGHKS, YYEKEE (reference sequence). The CDR3 consists of 17 residues. CDR3 sequence: CASSSTTANRGNSPLHF. The CDR3, as DNA: TGTGCCAGCAGCTCGACTACAGCGAACCGCGGGAATTCACCCCTCCACTTT.

This chain connects TRBV29-1 to TRBJ2-3; 12 bases are a match to TRBD2. The germline gives CDR1 SQVTM, CDR2 ANQGSEA. J was trimmed by 6 bases and V by 8 bases; bases with no gene match: 9. The CDR3 runs to 14 residues. The CDR3 DNA follows: TGCAGCTTCCTAGCGGGAGGGCCGCGGGATACGCAGTATTTT. As protein: CSFLAGGPRDTQYF.

The sample holds one count of this clonotype. One base away lies a much larger clone, so this may be a sequencing read error. The J gene is TRBJ2-1, the V gene TRBV6-2 or TRBV6-3; D call uncertain. The ends were cut back, 2 bases at V and 7 bases at J, with 6 bases in the middle. The CDR3 consists of 12 residues. From germline, CDR1 is MNHEY and CDR2 SVGEGT. The CDR3 nucleotides are TGTGCCAGCAGTTACGTCGGGAATGAGCAGTTCTTC. The encoded protein is CASSYVGNEQFF.

The sample holds many counts of this clonotype. The chain joins TRBV20-1 to TRBJ2-2, with 10 bases that match TRBD2. The CDR3 is 17 residues long. Germline V gene data show CDR1 as DFQATT and CDR2 as SNEGSKA (reference sequence). Trimming removed 3 bases from V and 3 bases from J; junction bases left unmatched: 10. CDR3 residues: CSASFLAGVRDTGELFF. The DNA for the CDR3 is TGCAGTGCTAGTTTTCTAGCGGGAGTCAGGGACACCGGGGAGCTGTTTTTT.

The chain couples TRBV27 to TRBJ1-2, with TRBD1 matching over 7 bases. V shed 5 bases and J 2 bases; nucleotides not matched to a gene: 11. Germline V gives CDR1 MNHEY, CDR2 SMNVEV (reference sequence). The CDR3 is made up of 16 amino acids. CDR3 in amino acids: CASSLFSGTVNYGYTF. The CDR3 DNA is TGTGCCAGCAGTCTCTTCTCCGGGACAGTGAACTATGGCTACACCTTC.

In this sample, this clonotype turned up many times. CDR3 residues: CASSDRGAETQYF. CDR3 DNA: TGTGCCAGCAGTGACAGGGGGGCAGAGACCCAGTACTTC. The chain has TRBV12-3 or TRBV12-4 and TRBJ2-5; 9 nucleotides match TRBD1. V lost 5 bases and J lost 4; bases outside the gene matches: 2. The CDR3 spans 13 residues.

This clonotype was observed many times. The rearrangement joins TRBV5-1 to TRBJ2-1; no clear D. V was pared by 4 bases and J by 0 bases, with 17 bases between. This CDR3 is built from 17 residues. Germline loops: CDR1 SGHRS, CDR2 YFSETQ. The DNA for the CDR3 is TGCGCCAGCAGCCTCCTTGTTCCAGGCCGCTCCTACAATGAGCAGTTCTTC. Its protein is CASSLLVPGRSYNEQFF.

This clonotype occurred many times. The genes are TRBV6-1 and TRBJ2-7, with 9 bases aligning to TRBD2. The CDR3 sequence is 14 residues long. Germline lookup yields CDR1 MNHNS and CDR2 SASEGT. Germline trimming cut 6 bases from V and 5 bases from J; bases unmatched to any gene: 8. The CDR3 region has the DNA TGTGCCAGCAGCCTTAGCGGGAGAATCAACGAGCAGTACTTC. Encoded protein: CASSLSGRINEQYF.

This clonotype was detected many times. DNA for the CDR3: TGTGCCAGCAGCTTACGGCCACAAGAGTACGGTGGGGCCAACGTCCTGACTTTC. Its protein is CASSLRPQEYGGANVLTF. The chain links TRBV7-8 to TRBJ2-6; no reliable D call. Between the trimmed V and J ends, which lost 2 bases and 3 bases, there was a span of 17 bases. Germline V gene lookup returns CDR1 SGHVS and CDR2 FQNEAQ. The CDR3 contains 18 residues.

This clonotype was seen at least ten times. The V and J genes are TRBV12-3 or TRBV12-4 and TRBJ2-1; weak D call: TRBD2 (6 bases). CDR3 length equals 16 residues. The V and J ends lost 5 bases and 15 bases respectively, with 29 bases between them. The CDR3 nucleotides are TGTGCCAGCAGTGGGGGGACGGCTTGGGGACCCGTCCGTCCGTTCTTC. It specifies CASSGGTAWGPVRPFF.

The gene calls are TRBV10-3 and TRBJ2-7; 9 bases are shared with TRBD1. Germline CDR1 is ENHRY and CDR2 is SYGVKD. The CDR3 loop spans 15 amino acids. V was clipped by 4 bases and J by 1 base; unmatched bases: 5. DNA for the CDR3: TGTGCCATCAGTGGCCGGGACAGGGCATCCTACGAGCAGTACTTC. Translated, it gives CAISGRDRASYEQYF.

The chain employs TRBV28 and TRBJ2-6; a possible D gene is TRBD1 (5 bases). This CDR3 contains 17 residues. V lost 1 base to trimming and J lost 4 bases, with 14 bases between them. In germline, CDR1 is MDHEN, CDR2 SYDVKM. As DNA, the CDR3 is TGTGCCAGCAGTTTATCAGCCATAGGGGCCGGGGCCAACGTCCTGACTTTC. Protein product: CASSLSAIGAGANVLTF.

This clonotype was seen ten or more times. The V call is TRBV29-1, the J call TRBJ1-2; D gene ambiguous. The CDR3 is 12 residues long. V lost 6 bases, J lost 0 bases, and 8 bases lay in between. Per germline, CDR1 SQVTM and CDR2 ANQGSEA. CDR3 in DNA: TGCAGCGTGACCGCGTCTAACTATGGCTACACCTTC. As protein: CSVTASNYGYTF.

The V and J genes are TRBV7-3 and TRBJ2-7; 10 nucleotides match TRBD1. The V gene's germline CDR1 is SGHTA and CDR2 FQGTGA. J lost 5 bases, V lost 3 bases, and 4 bases had no gene match. The CDR3 extends over 14 amino acids. This chain's CDR3 is CASSLTGQGNEQYF. CDR3 nucleotide sequence: TGTGCCAGCAGCTTGACGGGACAGGGGAACGAGCAGTACTTC.

This clonotype showed up many times. V usage is TRBV5-1 and J usage is TRBJ2-1; TRBD1 is a possible D gene (6 bases). In germline, CDR1 is SGHRS, CDR2 YFSETQ. The CDR3 is 16 residues long. Trimming took 3 bases from V and 5 from J, leaving 18 bases between them. CDR3 DNA sequence: TGCGCCAGCAGCTCAATCCGGGACACCAGAAACAATGAGCAGTTCTTC. It yields the protein CASSSIRDTRNNEQFF.

In this sample, this clonotype turned up once. The V call is TRBV7-2, the J call TRBJ1-2, with D possibly matching TRBD1 (6 bases). The CDR3 contains 14 residues. V gave up 5 bases and J gave up 0 bases, with 10 bases separating them. Looked up from germline, CDR1 is SGHTA and CDR2 is FQGNSA. The CDR3 reads CASSGQLANYGYTF. The CDR3 region has the DNA TGTGCCAGCAGCGGACAGCTTGCTAACTATGGCTACACCTTC.

The genes are TRBV28 and TRBJ1-5, with D maybe TRBD1 (5 bases). Trimming removed 2 bases at V and 3 bases at J, with 11 bases between. CDR3 length equals 15 residues. Germline V lookup: CDR1 MDHEN, CDR2 SYDVKM. Here the CDR3 DNA reads TGTGCCAGCAGTTTAAGGGACGGACCCAATCAGCCCCAGCATTTT. Translation: CASSLRDGPNQPQHF.

In its sample, this clonotype was seen a few times. The chain has TRBV30 and TRBJ1-1; D unclear. The CDR3 has 13 amino acids. The ends were cut back, 5 bases at V and 5 bases at J, with 15 bases in the middle. Germline assignment: CDR1 GTSNPN and CDR2 SVGIG (reference sequence). In DNA form, the CDR3 reads TGTGCCTGGGGCCGATCCGGGAGGACTGAAGCTTTCTTT. Its translation is CAWGRSGRTEAFF.

This clonotype was seen many times. The chain uses TRBV20-1 and TRBJ1-2; D unclear. V dropped 2 bases and J dropped 3 bases, with 13 bases sitting between them. The CDR3 has 14 amino acids. CDR1 and CDR2 (germline): DFQATT, SNEGSKA (reference sequence). The CDR3: CSARFRAGDYGYTF. DNA for the CDR3: TGCAGTGCTAGATTTAGGGCCGGCGACTATGGCTACACCTTC.

As DNA, the CDR3 is TGCGCCAGCAGCTTGGCAGGGGTAAGGACTGAAGCTTTCTTT. Protein sequence: CASSLAGVRTEAFF. This chain links TRBV5-1 with TRBJ1-1; TRBD1 might be the D (6 bases). Per germline, CDR1 SGHRS and CDR2 YFSETQ. This CDR3 contains 14 residues. Trimming pared 0 bases from V and 5 bases from J, leaving 11 bases between.